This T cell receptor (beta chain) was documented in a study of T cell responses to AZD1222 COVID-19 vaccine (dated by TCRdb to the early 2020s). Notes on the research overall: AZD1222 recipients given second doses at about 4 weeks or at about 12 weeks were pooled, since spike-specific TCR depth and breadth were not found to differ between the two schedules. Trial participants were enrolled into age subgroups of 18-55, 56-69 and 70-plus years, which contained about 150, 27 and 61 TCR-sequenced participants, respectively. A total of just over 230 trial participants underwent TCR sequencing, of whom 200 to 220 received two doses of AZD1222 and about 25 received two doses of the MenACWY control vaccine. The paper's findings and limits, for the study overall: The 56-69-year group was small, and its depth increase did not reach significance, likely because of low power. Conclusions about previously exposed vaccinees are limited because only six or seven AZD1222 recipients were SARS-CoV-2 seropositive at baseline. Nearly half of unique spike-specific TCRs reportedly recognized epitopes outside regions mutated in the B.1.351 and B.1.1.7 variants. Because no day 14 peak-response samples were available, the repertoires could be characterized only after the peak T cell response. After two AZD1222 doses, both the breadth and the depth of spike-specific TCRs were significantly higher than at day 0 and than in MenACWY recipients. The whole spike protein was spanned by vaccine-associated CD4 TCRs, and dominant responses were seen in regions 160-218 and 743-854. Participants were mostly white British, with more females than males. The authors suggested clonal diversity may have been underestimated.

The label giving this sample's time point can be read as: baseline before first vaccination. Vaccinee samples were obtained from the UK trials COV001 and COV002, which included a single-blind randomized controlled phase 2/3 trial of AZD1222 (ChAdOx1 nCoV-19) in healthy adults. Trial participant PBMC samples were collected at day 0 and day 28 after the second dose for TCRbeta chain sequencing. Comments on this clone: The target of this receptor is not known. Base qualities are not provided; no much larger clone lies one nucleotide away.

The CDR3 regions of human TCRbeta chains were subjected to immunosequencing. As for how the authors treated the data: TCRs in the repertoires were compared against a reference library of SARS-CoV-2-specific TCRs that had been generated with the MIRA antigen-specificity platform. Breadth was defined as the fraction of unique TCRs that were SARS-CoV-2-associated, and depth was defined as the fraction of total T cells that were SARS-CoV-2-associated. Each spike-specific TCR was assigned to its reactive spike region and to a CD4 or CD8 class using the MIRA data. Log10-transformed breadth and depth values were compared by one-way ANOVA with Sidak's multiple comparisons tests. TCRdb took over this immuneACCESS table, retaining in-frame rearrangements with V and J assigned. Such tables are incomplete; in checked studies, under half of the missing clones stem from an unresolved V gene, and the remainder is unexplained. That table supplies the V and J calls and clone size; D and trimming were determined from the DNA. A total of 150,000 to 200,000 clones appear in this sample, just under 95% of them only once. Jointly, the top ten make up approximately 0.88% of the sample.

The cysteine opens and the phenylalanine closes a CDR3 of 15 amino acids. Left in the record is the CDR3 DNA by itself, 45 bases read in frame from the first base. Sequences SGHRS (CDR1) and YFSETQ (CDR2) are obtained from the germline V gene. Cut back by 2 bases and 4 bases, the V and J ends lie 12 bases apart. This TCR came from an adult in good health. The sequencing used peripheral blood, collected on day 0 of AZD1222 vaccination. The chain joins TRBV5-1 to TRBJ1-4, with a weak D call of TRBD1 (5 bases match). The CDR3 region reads CASSFDRSHNEKLFF. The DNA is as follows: TGCGCCAGCAGCTTCGACAGATCCCATAATGAAAAACTGTTTTTT.